One sample yielded the 22 T cell receptor beta chains listed below, sequenced in a study of post-analysis software for immune sequencing data. Notes on the study in general: TRBV segments more frequent in patients than in controls numbered five and included TRBV5-6, TRBV5-1 and TRBV20-1.

Their specific antigens are unknown. Unique-molecular-identifier-tagged TCR beta cDNA libraries were used. TCRdb re-analysed the PCR reads in MiXCR, keeping a single row per CDR3 protein. The sample carries hundreds of thousands of distinct CDR3 sequences, roughly 45% recorded once. The sequenced material came from blood. The receptors come from a girl aged 5-17 years with multiple sclerosis.

DNA for the CDR3: TGTGCCAGCAGCTCGGACAGGACGGGTGGCTACACCTTC. Amino acids: CASSSDRTGGYTF. This chain connects TRBV7-2 to TRBJ1-2; 7 positions agree with TRBD1. The germline V gene has CDR1 SGHTA and CDR2 FQGNSA. CDR3 length equals 13 residues. V was pared by 4 bases and J by 7 bases, with 6 bases of the junction left unmatched.

This clonotype was detected a few times. The rearrangement uses TRBV9 and TRBJ2-1, with D unclear. The CDR3 is 12 amino acids. Germline lookup yields CDR1 SGDLS and CDR2 YYNGEE. Trimming removed 4 bases from V and 8 bases from J, with 10 bases in between. CDR3 DNA sequence: TGTGCCAGCAGCCCCGAAAGCTATGAGCAGTTCTTC. It is translated as CASSPESYEQFF. Full variable domain (missing parts from reference TRBV9 and TRBJ2-1): DSGVTQTPKHLITATGQRVTLRCSPRSGDLSVYWYQQSLDQGLQFLIQYYNGEERAKGNILERFSAQQFPDLHSELNLSSLELGDSALYFCASSPESYEQFFGPGTRLTVL.

This clonotype was detected ten times or more. The chain has TRBV7-9 and TRBJ2-3; no clear D gene. The V gene lost 6 bases and the J gene lost 6 bases, with 10 bases spanning the gap. The germline V gene encodes CDR1 SEHNR and CDR2 FQNEAQ (reference sequence). This CDR3 region has 12 residues. CDR3 residues: CASSLLGDTQYF. CDR3 DNA: TGTGCCAGCAGTTTGTTGGGGGATACGCAGTATTTT.

This clonotype was found a few times. This rearrangement joins TRBV10-3 to TRBJ1-5; weak D call: TRBD1 (5 bases). This CDR3 is 14 amino acids long. Per the germline V gene, CDR1 is ENHRY and CDR2 is SYGVKD. Trimming removed 6 bases from V and 0 bases from J, with 9 bases in between. This CDR3 reads CAIRATGSNQPQHF. CDR3 bases: TGTGCCATCAGGGCCACAGGTAGCAATCAGCCCCAGCATTTT.

As concerns this clonotype: Because the CDR3 is missing its conserved closing phenylalanine or tryptophan, this is likely a read error. The limits of the CDR3 on the DNA are not certain, so only TCRdb's listed CDR3 is given. This chain links TRBV21-1 with TRBJ2-6; no check of the table's D call, TRBD1, against the DNA was made. TRBV21-1 corresponds to a pseudogene. The CDR3 sequence runs 20 residues, both termini included. CDR3 residues: CASSRWYIDRGVSGANVLTY.

The sample holds a few counts of this clonotype. The chain uses TRBV12-3 or TRBV12-4 and TRBJ2-6; 7 bases map to TRBD1. Losses at the gene ends were 5 bases for V and 0 bases for J; bases not matched to a gene: 7. This CDR3 has 17 residues. CDR3 residues: CASSPGTVISGANVLTF. CDR3 DNA sequence: TGTGCCAGCAGTCCTGGGACAGTCATCTCTGGGGCCAACGTCCTGACTTTC.

The rearrangement uses TRBV6-6 and TRBJ2-7; 10 bases are shared with TRBD1. This CDR3 is 15 amino acids long. Germline loops: CDR1 MNHNY, CDR2 SVGAGI (reference sequence). Trimming removed 5 bases from V and 5 bases from J; junction bases left unmatched: 9. For the CDR3, the DNA is TGTGCCAGCAGTCCAGGACAGGGGGTTTATAACGAGCAGTACTTC. The encoded protein is CASSPGQGVYNEQYF.

V and J are TRBV20-1 and TRBJ2-7; D tentatively reads TRBD1 or TRBD2 (6 bases each). The V gene lost 6 bases and the J gene lost 1 base, with 19 bases spanning the gap. The CDR3 extends over 15 amino acids. Germline loops: CDR1 DFQATT, CDR2 SNEGSKA (reference sequence). The chain's CDR3 is CSAPSGVGGSYEQYF. The CDR3 DNA reads as TGCAGTGCGCCCTCGGGGGTAGGGGGTTCCTACGAGCAGTACTTC.

This clonotype appeared a few times. V is TRBV12-3 or TRBV12-4 and J is TRBJ2-5; D gene ambiguous. V was clipped by 2 bases and J by 0 bases, with 10 bases between them. The CDR3 has 15 amino acids. CDR3 amino acids: CASSLLSGYQETQYF. The CDR3 nucleotides read TGTGCCAGCAGTTTACTTTCGGGTTACCAAGAGACCCAGTACTTC.

The V and J genes are TRBV4-1 and TRBJ2-3, with 7 bases matching TRBD2. Per germline, CDR1 MGHRA and CDR2 YSYEKL. Unmatched junction bases numbered 8, after V lost 3 bases and J lost 2 bases. The length of the CDR3 is 16 residues. The CDR3 sequence is CASSQGSGAATDTQYF. As DNA, the CDR3 is TGCGCCAGCAGCCAGGGAAGCGGGGCCGCCACAGATACGCAGTATTTT.

This clonotype was seen only a few times. This chain joins TRBV20-1 and TRBJ2-1, with D possibly TRBD2 on 5 matching bases. Germline assignment: CDR1 DFQATT and CDR2 SNEGSKA (reference sequence). This CDR3 comprises 14 residues. V was pared by 2 bases and J by 0 bases, with 8 bases between. The chain's CDR3 is CSARKEVSYNEQFF. CDR3 nucleotide sequence: TGCAGTGCTAGAAAGGAGGTCTCCTACAATGAGCAGTTCTTC.

This clonotype was detected only once. The genes are TRBV27 and TRBJ2-4; the D gene is possibly TRBD2 (5 bases). CDR1 MNHEY and CDR2 SMNVEV come from the germline V gene (reference sequence). The CDR3 contains 14 residues. V was shortened by 4 bases and J by 0 bases, with 7 bases between the two germline ends. CDR3: CASSWTAAKNIQYF. CDR3 nucleotide sequence: TGTGCCAGCAGTTGGACTGCAGCCAAAAACATTCAGTACTTC.

The chain couples TRBV24-1 to TRBJ2-1; 7 nucleotides line up with TRBD2. The CDR3 has 15 amino acids. J was trimmed by 9 bases and V by 5 bases; bases with no gene match: 12. Germline V gene sequence: CDR1 KGHDR, CDR2 SFDVKD. The CDR3 DNA reads as TGTGCCACCAGTGCGCCCGGCGGGAGTCGTAGTGAGCAGTTCTTC. It is translated as CATSAPGGSRSEQFF.

This clonotype came up a few times. For the CDR3, the DNA is TGTGCCAGCACGGACAGGGCCCCCTACGAGCAGTACTTC. It yields the protein CASTDRAPYEQYF. This chain joins TRBV6-1 and TRBJ2-7, with TRBD1 matching over 8 bases. Germline CDR1 is MNHNS and CDR2 is SASEGT. V was clipped by 7 bases and J by 2 bases; unmatched bases: 4. CDR3 size: 13 residues.

Of note for this clonotype: At one of its ends the junction is not consistent with the germline gene, which may arise from a read error. V is TRBV9 and J is TRBJ2-1; D is possibly TRBD1 or TRBD2 (6 bases each). Germline CDR1 is SGDLS and CDR2 is YYNGEE. The CDR3 is 15 amino acids. The DNA for the CDR3 is TGTGCCGGCAGCTATAAGGGGGGCCCCTACAATGAGCAGTTCTTC. This gives the protein CAGSYKGGPYNEQFF.

The chain carries TRBV10-3 and TRBJ1-1; no definite D call. The germline V gene has CDR1 ENHRY and CDR2 SYGVKD. The CDR3 runs to 14 residues. V was cut by 10 bases and J by 0 bases, with 15 bases left in between. This chain's CDR3 is CATAVKQMNTEAFF. The CDR3 DNA reads TGTGCCACGGCGGTTAAACAGATGAACACTGAAGCTTTCTTT.

The table lists this clonotype with a few counts. The chain employs TRBV20-1 and TRBJ2-3; 10 positions match TRBD2. This CDR3 is built from 17 residues. V trimming: 0 bases; J trimming: 0 bases; junction bases outside the gene matches: 6. Looked up from germline, CDR1 is DFQATT and CDR2 is SNEGSKA (reference sequence). This CDR3 is CSARDPTSGTSTDTQYF. The DNA of the CDR3 is TGCAGTGCTAGAGATCCCACTAGCGGGACTAGCACAGATACGCAGTATTTT.

This clonotype appeared a few times. CDR3 nucleotide sequence: TGCAGTGCTAGTCTAGCAAATCACGAGCAGTACTTC. This encodes CSASLANHEQYF. The rearrangement links TRBV20-1 to TRBJ2-7; possibly TRBD2 for D (5 bases). The CDR3 is made up of 12 amino acids. Germline V gene data show CDR1 as DFQATT and CDR2 as SNEGSKA (reference sequence). V was trimmed by 3 bases and J by 5 bases, leaving 11 bases between them.

This clonotype was detected only a few times. The chain combines TRBV9 with TRBJ2-1; no firm D call. V lost 4 bases and J lost 2, with 13 bases in between. From germline, CDR1 is SGDLS and CDR2 YYNGEE. This CDR3 has 15 amino acids. The CDR3 region is CASSPTWVPYNEQFF. Written as DNA, the CDR3 is TGTGCCAGCAGCCCTACATGGGTTCCCTACAATGAGCAGTTCTTC.

The chain is built from TRBV7-9 and TRBJ2-5; no definite D call. The V and J ends lost 8 bases and 0 bases respectively, with 10 bases between them. The germline CDR1 and CDR2 sequences are SEHNR and FQNEAQ (reference sequence). This CDR3 is 13 amino acids long. CDR3 nucleotide sequence: TGTGCCAGCCAGCGATTGTACCAAGAGACCCAGTACTTC. This codes for CASQRLYQETQYF.

The genes are TRBV7-9 and TRBJ2-1, with D possibly TRBD2 on 5 matching bases. With 4 bases removed from V and 6 bases from J, the gap between germline ends came to 13 bases. From germline, CDR1 is SEHNR and CDR2 FQNEAQ (reference sequence). CDR3 length equals 14 residues. The CDR3 loop is CASSSRTAFNEQFF. The CDR3 nucleotides are TGTGCCAGCAGCTCTCGGACTGCCTTCAATGAGCAGTTCTTC.

There are a few counts of this clonotype. V usage is TRBV4-1 and J usage is TRBJ2-6; weak D call: TRBD2 (5 bases). V lost 4 bases and J lost 0, with 16 bases in between. Germline CDR1 reads MGHRA; CDR2 reads YSYEKL. The CDR3 totals 18 residues. The CDR3 reads CASSPRAMESSGANVLTF. The CDR3 DNA reads as TGCGCCAGCAGCCCGCGGGCCATGGAATCCTCTGGGGCCAACGTCCTGACTTTC.